The rows below give T cell receptor beta chains drawn from one sample of a study of blood T cell repertoires in COVID-19. Sequenced by immunoSEQ multiplex PCR; TCRdb stores in-frame clones only, minus some. The sample has roughly 62,000 clones; roughly four fifths are singletons. The sequenced material came from peripheral blood. The receptors here all came from a man in his 60s with acute or convalescent COVID-19. Each CDR3 is given with its conserved first and last residue. A D gene is named only where the DNA matches it firmly. Some rows have no size entry. The others give once, few or many, or a class for an expanded clone.

>TRBV6-2/TRBV6-3|TRBJ2-7|TRBD1|few
CASSLPNRGHHYEQYF
TGTGCCAGCAGTCTTCCCAACAGGGGGCATCACTACGAGCAGTACTTC
>TRBV5-1|TRBJ2-1|.|few
CASSLVLHNEQFF
TGCGCCAGCAGCTTGGTCCTACACAATGAGCAGTTCTTC
>TRBV30|TRBJ2-5|TRBD1|.
CAWSVWAGGQETQYF
TGTGCCTGGAGTGTATGGGCAGGGGGCCAAGAGACCCAGTACTTC
>TRBV6-5|TRBJ1-5|.|.
CASSYTRREPQHF
TGTGCCAGCAGTTATACCCGCCGCGAGCCCCAGCATTTT
>TRBV19|TRBJ2-1|TRBD2|.
CASSIRGTVSSGRAYNEQFF
TGTGCCAGTAGTATAAGGGGGACAGTGAGTAGCGGGAGGGCCTACAATGAGCAGTTCTTC
>TRBV12-3/TRBV12-4|TRBJ2-1|.|.
CASTLGGNEQFF
TGTGCCAGCACCCTAGGGGGAAATGAGCAGTTCTTC
>TRBV4-1|TRBJ2-7|TRBD2|.
CASSQVGLAGAGGEQYF
TGCGCCAGCAGCCAAGTTGGACTAGCGGGGGCGGGAGGGGAGCAGTACTTC
>TRBV28|TRBJ1-5|.|.
CASRLDTPRPQHF
TGTGCCAGCAGGCTTGACACCCCACGGCCCCAGCATTTT
>TRBV5-4|TRBJ2-1|TRBD1|.
CASSSPGQDYNEQFF
TGTGCCAGCAGCTCCCCGGGACAGGACTACAATGAGCAGTTCTTC
>TRBV9|TRBJ2-7|TRBD2|once
CASSVGAGESNEQYF
TGTGCCAGCAGCGTAGGGGCGGGAGAGTCCAACGAGCAGTACTTC
>TRBV30|TRBJ1-5|TRBD1|.
CACAGGLNQPQHF
TGTGCCTGTGCAGGGGGCTTAAATCAGCCCCAGCATTTT
>TRBV29-1|TRBJ2-7|.|.
CSVWGPSYEQYF
TGCAGTGTCTGGGGGCCCTCCTACGAACAGTACTTC
>TRBV6-5|TRBJ1-3|.|.
CASRQITEGGNTIYF
TGTGCCAGCAGACAGATCACCGAGGGCGGAAACACCATATATTTT
>TRBV28|TRBJ1-3|TRBD1|.
CASSLGAGGGNTIYF
TGTGCCAGCAGTTTAGGTGCAGGGGGGGGAAACACCATATATTTT
>TRBV30|TRBJ1-4|.|.
CAWSVGSNSNEKLFF
TGTGCCTGGAGTGTAGGTTCGAACAGTAATGAAAAACTGTTTTTT
>TRBV7-9|TRBJ1-5|TRBD1|few
CASSFGDRALQPQHF
TGTGCCAGCAGCTTCGGGGACAGGGCCCTTCAGCCCCAGCATTTT
>TRBV5-1|TRBJ2-3|TRBD1|few
CASSLEQGARSDTQYF
TGCGCCAGCAGCTTGGAGCAGGGGGCTAGGTCAGATACGCAGTATTTT
>TRBV4-3|TRBJ1-6|.|.
CASSQDDGGSSPLHF
TGCGCCAGCAGCCAAGATGATGGGGGGAGTTCACCCCTCCACTTT
>TRBV2|TRBJ1-1|.|few
CASNKDRNTEAFF
TGTGCCAGCAATAAAGACAGAAACACTGAAGCTTTCTTT
>TRBV7-2|TRBJ1-5|TRBD1|.
CASSSTGIGQPQHF
TGTGCCAGCAGCTCGACAGGGATCGGTCAGCCCCAGCATTTT
>TRBV5-6|TRBJ2-1|TRBD1|.
CASIQGVYNEQFF
TGTGCCAGTATACAGGGGGTATACAATGAGCAGTTCTTC
>TRBV28|TRBJ2-3|.|.
CASSKLRGGLRDTQYF
TGTGCCAGCAGCAAGCTGAGGGGGGGCCTGAGAGATACGCAGTATTTT
>TRBV7-2|TRBJ2-5|TRBD2|.
CASSLIGASGSRRQETQYF
TGTGCCAGCAGCTTAATTGGGGCTAGCGGGAGCCGGAGGCAAGAGACCCAGTACTTC
>TRBV6-5|TRBJ2-1|.|.
CASSSFGTYNEQFF
TGTGCCAGCAGTTCATTTGGCACCTACAATGAGCAGTTCTTC
>TRBV29-1|TRBJ1-1|TRBD1|.
CSAWDRVGTEAFF
TGCAGCGCCTGGGACAGGGTGGGCACTGAAGCTTTCTTT
>TRBV5-6|TRBJ1-4|TRBD1|.
CASSSWTGSGEKLFF
TGTGCCAGCAGCTCCTGGACAGGGTCGGGTGAAAAACTGTTTTTT
>TRBV11-3|TRBJ2-1|TRBD2|.
CASSAGGYNEQFF
TGTGCCAGCTCAGCGGGAGGTTACAATGAGCAGTTCTTC
>TRBV11-2|TRBJ2-4|TRBD1|.
CASSYGEGQGVSIQYF
TGTGCCAGCAGCTACGGGGAGGGACAGGGGGTCTCCATTCAGTACTTC
>TRBV30|TRBJ2-7|TRBD1|.
CAWARDSHSYEQYF
TGTGCCTGGGCAAGGGACAGCCACTCCTACGAGCAGTACTTC
>TRBV18|TRBJ1-2|.|few
CASSPLRADHYGYTF
TGTGCCAGCTCACCATTGAGGGCAGACCACTATGGCTACACCTTC
>TRBV5-4|TRBJ2-1|.|few
CASSLAISDSYNEQFF
TGTGCCAGCAGCTTGGCCATCAGCGACTCCTACAATGAGCAGTTCTTC
>TRBV24-1|TRBJ2-7|.|.
CATSDHSGVGHEQYF
TGTGCCACCAGTGACCATAGCGGCGTCGGTCACGAGCAGTACTTC
>TRBV28|TRBJ1-2|.|.
CASSSSLGALYGYTF
TGTGCCAGCAGTTCCTCGTTAGGGGCTTTGTATGGCTACACCTTC
>TRBV5-1|TRBJ2-7|TRBD2|.
CASSLFSGSSYEQYF
TGCGCCAGCAGCTTGTTTAGCGGGAGCTCCTACGAGCAGTACTTC
>TRBV19|TRBJ2-2|TRBD2|.
CASSVQSGSGTGELFF
TGTGCCAGTAGTGTTCAGAGCGGGAGTGGCACCGGGGAGCTGTTTTTT
>TRBV10-3|TRBJ1-2|.|few
CAISGTEYGYTF
TGTGCCATCAGTGGGACAGAATATGGCTACACCTTC
>TRBV18|TRBJ2-2|TRBD1|few
CASSRQGLATGELFF
TGTGCCAGCTCTCGACAGGGGCTGGCGACCGGGGAGCTGTTTTTT
>TRBV28|TRBJ1-4|TRBD1|.
CASSLQGALNEKLFF
TGTGCCAGCAGCCTACAGGGGGCCCTTAATGAAAAACTGTTTTTT
>TRBV15|TRBJ2-6|.|once
CATSRFLDSHSGANVLTF
TGTGCCACCAGCAGGTTTCTGGACAGTCACTCTGGGGCCAACGTCCTGACTTTC
>TRBV29-1|TRBJ1-4|.|.
CSAQGAATNEKLFF
TGCAGCGCACAAGGGGCGGCAACTAATGAAAAACTGTTTTTT
>TRBV14|TRBJ2-3|TRBD1|.
CASSPTFLLRGSGDTQYF
TGTGCCAGCAGCCCAACGTTCTTACTCAGGGGGAGTGGAGATACGCAGTATTTT
>TRBV6-2/TRBV6-3|TRBJ2-3|.|once
CASSRPMGPPSTDTQYF
TGTGCCAGCAGTAGGCCCATGGGGCCTCCCAGCACAGATACGCAGTATTTT
>TRBV7-9|TRBJ2-7|.|.
CATSWGGGEQYF
TGTGCCACCTCCTGGGGAGGCGGCGAGCAGTACTTC
>TRBV6-5|TRBJ2-7|.|.
CASFPWGTPYEQYF
TGTGCCAGCTTCCCCTGGGGGACACCCTACGAGCAGTACTTC
>TRBV18|TRBJ2-1|TRBD2|.
CASSPSPGLAGNNEQFF
TGTGCCAGCTCACCAAGTCCGGGGCTAGCGGGAAACAATGAGCAGTTCTTC
>TRBV2|TRBJ1-5|.|.
CASSEQSYSNQPQHF
TGTGCCAGCAGTGAGCAGTCTTATAGCAATCAGCCCCAGCATTTT
>TRBV7-9|TRBJ2-7|.|.
CASSLGRVEQYF
TGTGCCAGCAGCTTAGGCCGGGTCGAGCAGTACTTC
>TRBV24-1|TRBJ2-2|TRBD2|.
CATSDPSSGPTGELFF
TGTGCCACCAGTGATCCTTCTAGCGGGCCCACCGGGGAGCTGTTTTTT
>TRBV5-6|TRBJ1-5|.|.
CASSLTDGPGPQHF
TGTGCCAGCAGCTTGACCGATGGCCCGGGGCCCCAGCATTTT
>TRBV15|TRBJ1-2|.|few
CATSKRSLYGYTF
TGTGCCACCAGCAAGCGGTCGCTCTATGGCTACACCTTC
>TRBV10-3|TRBJ2-3|TRBD1|.
CAISEDRGRTDTQYF
TGTGCCATCAGTGAGGACAGGGGGCGCACAGATACGCAGTATTTT
>TRBV29-1|TRBJ1-4|TRBD1|.
CSVELAGGNYEKLFF
TGCAGCGTTGAACTCGCAGGGGGTAATTATGAAAAACTGTTTTTT